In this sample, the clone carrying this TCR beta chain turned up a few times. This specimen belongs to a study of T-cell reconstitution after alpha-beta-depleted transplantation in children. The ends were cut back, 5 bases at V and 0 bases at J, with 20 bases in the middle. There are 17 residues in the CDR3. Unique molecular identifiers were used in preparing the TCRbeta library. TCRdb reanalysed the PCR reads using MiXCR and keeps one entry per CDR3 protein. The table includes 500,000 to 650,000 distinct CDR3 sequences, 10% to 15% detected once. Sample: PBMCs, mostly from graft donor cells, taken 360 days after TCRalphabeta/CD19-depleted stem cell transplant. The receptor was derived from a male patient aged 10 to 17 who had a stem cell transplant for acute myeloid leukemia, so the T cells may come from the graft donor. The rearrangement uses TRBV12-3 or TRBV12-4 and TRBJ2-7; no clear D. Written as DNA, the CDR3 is TGTGCCAGCAGTAGTTCGTTTGCGGTACAGCTCTCCTACGAGCAGTACTTC. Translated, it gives CASSSSFAVQLSYEQYF.